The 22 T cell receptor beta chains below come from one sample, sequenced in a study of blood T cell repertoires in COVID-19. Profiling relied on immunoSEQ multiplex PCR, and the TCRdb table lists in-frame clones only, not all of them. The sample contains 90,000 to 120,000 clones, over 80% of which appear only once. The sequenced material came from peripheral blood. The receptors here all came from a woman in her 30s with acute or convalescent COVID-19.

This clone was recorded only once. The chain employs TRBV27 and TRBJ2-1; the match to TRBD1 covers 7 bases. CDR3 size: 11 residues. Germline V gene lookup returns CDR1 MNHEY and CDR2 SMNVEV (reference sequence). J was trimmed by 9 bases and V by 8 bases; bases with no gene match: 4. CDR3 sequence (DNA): TGTGCCAGCGAACAGGGGTTTGAGCAGTTCTTC. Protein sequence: CASEQGFEQFF.

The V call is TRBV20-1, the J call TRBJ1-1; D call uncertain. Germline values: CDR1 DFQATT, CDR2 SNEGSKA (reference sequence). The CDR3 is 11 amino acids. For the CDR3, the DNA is TGCAGCCTACAGAGGAACACTGAAGCTTTCTTT. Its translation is CSLQRNTEAFF.

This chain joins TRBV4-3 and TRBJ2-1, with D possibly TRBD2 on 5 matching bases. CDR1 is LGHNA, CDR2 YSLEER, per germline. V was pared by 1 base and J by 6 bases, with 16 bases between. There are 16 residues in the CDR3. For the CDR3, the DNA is TGCGCCAGCAGCCAAGGCGGCCTAGCCTATTCCAATGAGCAGTTCTTC. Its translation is CASSQGGLAYSNEQFF.

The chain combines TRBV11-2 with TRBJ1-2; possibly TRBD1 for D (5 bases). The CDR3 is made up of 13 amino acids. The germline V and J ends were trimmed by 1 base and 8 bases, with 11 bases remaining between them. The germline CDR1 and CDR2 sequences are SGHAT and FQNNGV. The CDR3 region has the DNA TGTGCCAGCAGCTTAGCCGCGGGGGTCGGCTACACCTTC. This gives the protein CASSLAAGVGYTF.

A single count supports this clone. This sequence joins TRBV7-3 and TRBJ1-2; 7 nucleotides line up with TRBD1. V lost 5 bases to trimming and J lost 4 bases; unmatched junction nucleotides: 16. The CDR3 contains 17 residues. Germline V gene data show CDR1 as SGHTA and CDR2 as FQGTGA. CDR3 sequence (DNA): TGTGCCAGCAGCCCCCCCTCGACAGGGACCGGATTCTATGGCTACACCTTC. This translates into CASSPPSTGTGFYGYTF.

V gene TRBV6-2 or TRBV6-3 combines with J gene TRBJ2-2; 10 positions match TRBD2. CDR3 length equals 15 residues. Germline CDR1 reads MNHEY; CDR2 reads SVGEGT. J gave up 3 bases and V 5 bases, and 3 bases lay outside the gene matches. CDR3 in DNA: TGTGCCAGCAGTACTAGCGGGGCTTACACCGGGGAGCTGTTTTTT. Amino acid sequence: CASSTSGAYTGELFF.

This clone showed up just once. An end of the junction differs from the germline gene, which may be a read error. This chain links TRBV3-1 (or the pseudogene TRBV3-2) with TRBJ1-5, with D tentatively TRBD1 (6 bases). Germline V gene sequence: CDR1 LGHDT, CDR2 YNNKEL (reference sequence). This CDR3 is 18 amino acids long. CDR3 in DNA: TGTGCCAGCAGACAAGAGTCCAGGGACATTGGTCTGGATCAGCCCCAGCATTTT. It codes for CASRQESRDIGLDQPQHF.

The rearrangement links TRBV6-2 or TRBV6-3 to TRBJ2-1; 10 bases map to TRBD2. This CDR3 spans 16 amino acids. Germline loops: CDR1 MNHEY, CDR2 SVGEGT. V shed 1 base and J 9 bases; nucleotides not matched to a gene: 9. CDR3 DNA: TGTGCCAGCAGTTACTTGGGTAGCGGGAGGCCGGGTGAGCAGTTCTTC. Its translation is CASSYLGSGRPGEQFF.

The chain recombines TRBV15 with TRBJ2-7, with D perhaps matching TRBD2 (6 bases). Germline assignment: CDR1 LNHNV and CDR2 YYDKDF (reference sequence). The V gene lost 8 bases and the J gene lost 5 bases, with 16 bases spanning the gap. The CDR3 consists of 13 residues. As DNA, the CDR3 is TGTGCCACCTGCCCTGGGAGGAGCCACGAGCAGTACTTC. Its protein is CATCPGRSHEQYF.

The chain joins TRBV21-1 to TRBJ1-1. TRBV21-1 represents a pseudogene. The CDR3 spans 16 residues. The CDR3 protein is CASSSMGGEVNTEAFF. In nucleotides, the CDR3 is TGTGCCAGCAGCTCCATGGGTGGGGAGGTGAACACTGAAGCTTTCTTT.

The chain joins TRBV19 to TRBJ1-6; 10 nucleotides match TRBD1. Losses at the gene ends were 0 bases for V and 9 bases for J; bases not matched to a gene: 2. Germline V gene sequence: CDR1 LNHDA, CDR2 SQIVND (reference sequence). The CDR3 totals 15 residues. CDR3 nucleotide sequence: TGTGCCAGTAGTATAGAGGGGACAGGGGTTTCACCCCTCCACTTT. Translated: CASSIEGTGVSPLHF. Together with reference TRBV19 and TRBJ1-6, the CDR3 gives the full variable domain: DGGITQSPKYLFRKEGQNVTLSCEQNLNHDAMYWYRQDPGQGLRLIYYSQIVNDFQKGDIAEGYSVSREKKESFPLTVTSAQKNPTAFYLCASSIEGTGVSPLHFGNGTRLTVT.

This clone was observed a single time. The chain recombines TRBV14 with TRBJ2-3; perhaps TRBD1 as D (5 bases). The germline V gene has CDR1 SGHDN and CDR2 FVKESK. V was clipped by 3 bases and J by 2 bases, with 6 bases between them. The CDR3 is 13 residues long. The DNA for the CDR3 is TGTGCCAGCAGCCAGGGGCACACAGATACGCAGTATTTT. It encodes CASSQGHTDTQYF.

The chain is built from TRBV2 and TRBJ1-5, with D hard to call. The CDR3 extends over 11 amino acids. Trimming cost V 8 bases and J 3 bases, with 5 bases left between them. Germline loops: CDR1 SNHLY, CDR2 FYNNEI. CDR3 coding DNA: TGTGCCAGCGGCCTCAATCAGCCCCAGCATTTT. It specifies CASGLNQPQHF.

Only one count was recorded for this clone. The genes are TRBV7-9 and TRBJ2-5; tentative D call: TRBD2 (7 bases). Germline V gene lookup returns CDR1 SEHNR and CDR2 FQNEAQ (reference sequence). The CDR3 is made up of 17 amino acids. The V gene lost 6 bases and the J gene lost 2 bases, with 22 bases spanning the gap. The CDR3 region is CASSQHGWAGAQETQYF. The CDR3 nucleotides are TGTGCCAGCAGTCAACACGGCTGGGCGGGGGCTCAAGAGACCCAGTACTTC.

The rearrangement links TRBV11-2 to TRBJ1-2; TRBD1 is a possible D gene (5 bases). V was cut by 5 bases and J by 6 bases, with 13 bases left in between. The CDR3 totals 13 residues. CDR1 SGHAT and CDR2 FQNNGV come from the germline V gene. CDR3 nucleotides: TGTGCCAGCAGCCTCAGCTGGGGGGATGGCTACACCTTC. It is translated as CASSLSWGDGYTF.

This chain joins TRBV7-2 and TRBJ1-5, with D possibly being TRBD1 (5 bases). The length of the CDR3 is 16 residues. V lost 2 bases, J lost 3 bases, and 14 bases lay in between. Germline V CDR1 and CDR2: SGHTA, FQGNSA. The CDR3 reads CASSLQGSSPNQPQHF. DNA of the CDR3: TGTGCCAGCAGCTTACAGGGCTCGTCGCCCAATCAGCCCCAGCATTTT.

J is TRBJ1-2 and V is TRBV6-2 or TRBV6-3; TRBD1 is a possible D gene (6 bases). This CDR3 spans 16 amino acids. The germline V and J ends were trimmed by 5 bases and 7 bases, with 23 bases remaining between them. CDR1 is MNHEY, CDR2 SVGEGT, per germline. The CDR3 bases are TGTGCCAGCAGTCGCCTCTTCCTACAGGGAAGTAGTGGCTACACCTTC. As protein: CASSRLFLQGSSGYTF.

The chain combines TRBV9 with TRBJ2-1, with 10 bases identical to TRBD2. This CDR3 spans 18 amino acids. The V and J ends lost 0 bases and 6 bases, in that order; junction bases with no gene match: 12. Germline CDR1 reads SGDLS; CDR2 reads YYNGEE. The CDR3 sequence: CASSVAASLSGRVNEQFF. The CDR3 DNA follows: TGTGCCAGCAGCGTAGCGGCAAGTCTCAGCGGGAGGGTCAATGAGCAGTTCTTC.

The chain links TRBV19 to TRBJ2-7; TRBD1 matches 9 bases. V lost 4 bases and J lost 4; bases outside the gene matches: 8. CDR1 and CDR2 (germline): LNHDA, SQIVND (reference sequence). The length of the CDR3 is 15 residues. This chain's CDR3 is CASSKRTGDSYEQYF. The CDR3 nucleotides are TGTGCCAGTAGTAAAAGGACAGGGGATTCGTACGAGCAGTACTTC.

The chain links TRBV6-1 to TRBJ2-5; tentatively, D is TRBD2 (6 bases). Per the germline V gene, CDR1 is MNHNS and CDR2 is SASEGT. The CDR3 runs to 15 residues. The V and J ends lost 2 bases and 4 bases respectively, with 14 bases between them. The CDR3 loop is CASSEMTGEAETQYF. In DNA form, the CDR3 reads TGTGCCAGCAGTGAAATGACGGGAGAGGCAGAGACCCAGTACTTC.

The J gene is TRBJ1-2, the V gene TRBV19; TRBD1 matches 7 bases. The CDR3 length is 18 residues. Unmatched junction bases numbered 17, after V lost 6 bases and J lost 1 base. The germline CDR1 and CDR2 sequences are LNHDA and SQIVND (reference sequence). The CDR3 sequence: CASSWRNNRQGFNYGYTF. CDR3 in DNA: TGTGCCAGTAGCTGGCGGAACAATCGACAGGGCTTTAACTATGGCTACACCTTC.

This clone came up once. The CDR3 DNA follows: TGTGCCATCAGTGAGCCTGAGACAGGGAAGAACACTGAAGCTTTCTTT. Amino acid sequence: CAISEPETGKNTEAFF. The chain carries TRBV10-3 and TRBJ1-1, with 7 bases that match TRBD1. CDR3 length: 16 residues. Germline lookup yields CDR1 ENHRY and CDR2 SYGVKD. V gave up 2 bases and J gave up 1 base; unmatched junction bases: 7.